One sample yielded the 4 T cell receptor beta chains listed below, sequenced in a study of T cell responses to AZD1222 COVID-19 vaccine. Clones were read by immunoSEQ multiplex PCR, and TCRdb kept only the in-frame ones, dropping some. This sample has 90,000 or so clones, with 89% found just once. The sequences come from peripheral blood, collected on day 0 of AZD1222 vaccination. These receptors all come from an adult in good health.

The V and J genes are TRBV6-5 and TRBJ1-1; TRBD1 matches 7 bases. CDR1 MNHEY and CDR2 SVGAGI come from the germline V gene. The CDR3 spans 16 residues. J lost 4 bases, V lost 0 bases, and 8 bases had no gene match. The CDR3 DNA reads as TGTGCCAGCAGTTACTCGACAGGGAGTATGGGCACTGAAGCTTTCTTT. Translated: CASSYSTGSMGTEAFF.

This clone has only a few counts. The chain combines TRBV7-8 with TRBJ2-7, with TRBD1 identical over 7 bases. The germline CDR1 and CDR2 sequences are SGHVS and FQNEAQ. V dropped 6 bases and J dropped 6; count of bases not matched to a gene: 14. CDR3 length: 15 amino acids. CDR3 nucleotides: TGTGCCAGCAGTTCGTGGGGACAGAGGGTATTCGAGCAGTACTTC. This encodes CASSSWGQRVFEQYF.

The V and J genes are TRBV30 and TRBJ1-2; D may be TRBD1 (6 bases). Germline CDR1 reads GTSNPN; CDR2 reads SVGIG (reference sequence). Deletions cut 1 base from V and 5 bases from J, with 23 bases between. This CDR3 is built from 17 residues. CDR3 amino acids: CAWSGAGAGEVKYGYTF. DNA of the CDR3: TGTGCCTGGAGTGGAGCAGGAGCAGGGGAAGTTAAGTATGGCTACACCTTC. The entire variable domain, with the rest obtained from reference TRBV30 and TRBJ1-2, is as follows: SQTIHQWPATLVQPVGSPLSLECTVEGTSNPNLYWYRQAAGRGLQLLFYSVGIGQISSEVPQNLSASRPQDRQFILSSKKLLLSDSGFYLCAWSGAGAGEVKYGYTFGSGTRLTVV.

V is TRBV18 and J is TRBJ2-1; tentative D call: TRBD1 (6 bases). CDR1 is KGHSH, CDR2 LQKENI, per germline. The CDR3 has 15 residues. V lost 4 bases and J 1 base, leaving 11 bases between the germline ends. CDR3 DNA sequence: TGTGCCAGCTCACAACAGGGTGGGTCCTACAATGAGCAGTTCTTC. This translates into CASSQQGGSYNEQFF.